The clone carrying this T cell receptor beta chain occurred many times. Healthy Caucasians, and only they, were the donors. TCRdb re-analysed the 5' RACE reads in MiXCR, keeping a single row per CDR3 protein. This sample yields 690,000 or so distinct CDR3 sequences, of which approximately 6.1% are seen a single time; about 2% belongs to the top ten. V trimming: 4 bases; J trimming: 3 bases; junction bases outside the gene matches: 5. CDR1 is SGHRS, CDR2 YFSETQ, per germline. The CDR3 totals 14 residues. This entry belongs to a study of identical twins. V usage is TRBV5-1 and J usage is TRBJ2-5; the match to TRBD1 covers 8 bases. This clonotype originated in a man aged 18 to 29 in good health. Input material: naive T cells sorted from blood. The CDR3 nucleotides are TGCGCCAGCAGCCTGGACAGGGCGAAAGAGACCCAGTACTTC. This codes for CASSLDRAKETQYF. The full variable domain, rest sourced from reference TRBV5-1 and TRBJ2-5, is KAGVTQTPRYLIKTRGQQVTLSCSPISGHRSVSWYQQTPGQGLQFLFEYFSETQRNKGNFPGRFSGRQFSNSRSEMNVSTLELGDSALYLCASSLDRAKETQYFGPGTRLLVL.